This T cell receptor beta chain derives from a study of blood T cell repertoires in COVID-19. Grouping used clinical history reported by participants in a survey and questionnaire. This CDR3 is built from 14 residues. V lost 7 bases and J lost 2, with 14 bases in between. Germline V gene data show CDR1 as SNHLY and CDR2 as FYNNEI. The protocol was immunoSEQ multiplex PCR, while the TCRdb copy is restricted to in-frame clones and leaves out a portion. In the table there are 250,000 to 300,000 clones, around nine tenths of which are singletons. V is TRBV2 and J is TRBJ2-5; D is perhaps TRBD1 (5 bases). The sequenced sample consisted of PBMCs or T cells enriched from blood (not recorded which). This receptor was taken from a woman aged 40 to 50 who had recovered from COVID-19. The CDR3: CASNRQGRQETQYF. Here the CDR3 DNA reads TGTGCCAGCAACCGTCAGGGTCGACAAGAGACCCAGTACTTC.